This TCR beta chain was sequenced during a study of T cells in Graves' hyperthyroidism and ophthalmopathy. Across the whole study: Peripheral blood specimens were obtained at initial diagnosis, prior to any treatment.

On this clonotype: Its target is unknown.

Researchers took RNA transcripts and amplified the TCR beta CDR3 regions from them. A set of HTBI primers served as the primers for a first-round RT-PCR of the TCR CDR3. TCRdb called the multiplex PCR reads again in MiXCR, with one record for every CDR3 protein. The sample carries 400,000 to 450,000 distinct CDR3 sequences, roughly 14% recorded once. Researchers barred patients who had uncontrolled infection, other autoimmune disease, pregnancy or lactation. Points from the study as a whole: Onset of ophthalmopathy came a median approximately 6.5 months after the model predicted it. In blood, most of the thyroid clonotypes expanded above 0.001 were also present.

V shed 2 bases, J shed 6 bases, and the junction held 5 bases outside the gene matches. Germline lookup yields CDR1 WNHNN and CDR2 SYGVQD (reference sequence). CDR3 length equals 15 residues. The clonotype was recovered from a young man with Graves' ophthalmopathy. The chain joins TRBV10-1 to TRBJ2-7, with 12 bases that match TRBD1. What was sequenced was blood. The CDR3 loop is CASSEPGQGAVEQYF. As DNA, the CDR3 is TGCGCCAGCAGTGAGCCGGGACAGGGGGCCGTCGAGCAGTACTTC.